The source of this T cell receptor beta chain is a study of tissue T cells after allogeneic stem cell transplantation. Adult allogeneic hematopoietic cell transplant recipients with steroid-refractory graft-versus-host disease were prospectively enrolled for research autopsy. Every graft-versus-host disease patient had gastrointestinal disease and got several lines of graft-versus-host disease therapy. Profiled with immunoSEQ multiplex PCR; TCRdb holds only in-frame clones, not every one. Among under 3,500 clones, roughly 64% were seen once, and the ten largest hold about a fifth. Germline values: CDR1 MNHEY, CDR2 SMNVEV (reference sequence). CDR3 size: 16 residues. Trimming cost V 0 bases and J 9 bases, with 15 bases left between them. This clone has only a few counts. Its matching antigen is unknown. Study outcomes and limitations: Within patients, tissue anatomy strongly shaped TCR repertoire composition. Shared clones across patients were few; motif clustering revealed tissue-specific shared signatures.

This sample comprised jejunal tissue, obtained at autopsy. The source is a male patient over 55 with steroid-refractory graft-versus-host disease after an allogeneic stem cell transplant. The T cells may partly be graft donor cells. The chain links TRBV27 to TRBJ1-6; D remains unclear. The CDR3 DNA follows: TGTGCCAGCAGTTTATCTTCGCCTCCCGGCGGTTCACCCCTCCACTTT. Its protein is CASSLSSPPGGSPLHF.